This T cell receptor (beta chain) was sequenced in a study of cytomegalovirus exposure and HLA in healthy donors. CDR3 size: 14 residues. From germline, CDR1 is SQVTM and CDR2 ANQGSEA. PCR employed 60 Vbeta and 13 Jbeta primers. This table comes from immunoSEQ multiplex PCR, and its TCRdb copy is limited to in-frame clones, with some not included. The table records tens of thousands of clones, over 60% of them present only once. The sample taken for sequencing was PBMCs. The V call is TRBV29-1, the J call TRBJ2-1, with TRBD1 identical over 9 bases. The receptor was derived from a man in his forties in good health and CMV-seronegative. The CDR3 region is CGYRGRIDANEQFF. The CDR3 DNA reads TGCGGATACAGGGGGCGGATTGATGCCAATGAGCAGTTCTTC.